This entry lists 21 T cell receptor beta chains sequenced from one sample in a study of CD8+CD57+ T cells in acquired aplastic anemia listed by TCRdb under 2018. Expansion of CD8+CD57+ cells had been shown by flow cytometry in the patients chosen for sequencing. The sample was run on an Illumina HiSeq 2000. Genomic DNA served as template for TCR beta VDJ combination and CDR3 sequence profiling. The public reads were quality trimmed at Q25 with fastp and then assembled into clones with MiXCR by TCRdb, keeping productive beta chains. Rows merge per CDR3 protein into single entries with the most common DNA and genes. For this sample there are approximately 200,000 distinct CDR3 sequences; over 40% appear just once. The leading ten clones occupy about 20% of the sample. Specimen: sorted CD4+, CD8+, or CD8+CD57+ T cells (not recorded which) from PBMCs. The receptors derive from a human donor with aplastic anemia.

The CDR3 sequence is CASSDLSWETQYF. DNA of the CDR3: TGTGCCAGCAGTGATCTCAGTTGGGAGACCCAGTACTTC. The chain joins TRBV2 to TRBJ2-5; D is unclear. Per the germline V gene, CDR1 is SNHLY and CDR2 is FYNNEI. The CDR3 consists of 13 residues. Trimming pared 3 bases from V and 5 bases from J, leaving 10 bases between.

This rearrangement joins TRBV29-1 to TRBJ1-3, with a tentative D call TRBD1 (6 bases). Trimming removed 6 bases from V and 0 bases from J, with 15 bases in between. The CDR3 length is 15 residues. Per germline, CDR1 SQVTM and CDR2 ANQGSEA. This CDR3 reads CSVEGGTYSGNTIYF. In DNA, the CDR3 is TGCAGCGTAGAGGGGGGGACGTACTCTGGAAACACCATATATTTT.

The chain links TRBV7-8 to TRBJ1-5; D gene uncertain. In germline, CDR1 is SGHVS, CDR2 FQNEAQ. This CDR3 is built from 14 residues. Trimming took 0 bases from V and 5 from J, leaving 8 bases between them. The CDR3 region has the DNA TGTGCCAGCAGCTTAGCCGGGAATCATCAGCCCCAGCATTTT. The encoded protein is CASSLAGNHQPQHF.

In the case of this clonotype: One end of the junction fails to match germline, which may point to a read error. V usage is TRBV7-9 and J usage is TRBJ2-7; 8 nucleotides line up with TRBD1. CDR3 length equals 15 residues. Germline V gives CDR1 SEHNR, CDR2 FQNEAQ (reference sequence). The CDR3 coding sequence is TGCGCCAGCAGCCAAGACAGGGGCGGCGCCTACGAGCAGTACTTC. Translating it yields CASSQDRGGAYEQYF.

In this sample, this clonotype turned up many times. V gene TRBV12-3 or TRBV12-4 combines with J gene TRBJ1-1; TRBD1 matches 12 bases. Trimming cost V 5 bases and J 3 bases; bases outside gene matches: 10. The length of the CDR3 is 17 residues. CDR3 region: CASSLTRDRGRDTEAFF. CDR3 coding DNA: TGTGCCAGCAGTCTAACCCGGGACAGGGGGCGCGACACTGAAGCTTTCTTT.

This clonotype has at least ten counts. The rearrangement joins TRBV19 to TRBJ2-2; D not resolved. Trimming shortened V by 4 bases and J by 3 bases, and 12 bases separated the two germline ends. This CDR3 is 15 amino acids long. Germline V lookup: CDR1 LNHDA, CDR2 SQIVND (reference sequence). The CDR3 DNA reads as TGTGCCAGTAGTAGTCCTCTCCTGTACACCGGGGAGCTGTTTTTT. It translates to CASSSPLLYTGELFF.

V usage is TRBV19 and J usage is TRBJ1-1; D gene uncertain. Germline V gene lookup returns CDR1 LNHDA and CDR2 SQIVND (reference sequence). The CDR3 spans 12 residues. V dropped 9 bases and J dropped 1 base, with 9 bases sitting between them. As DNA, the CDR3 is TGTGCCAGCGGGGTTCCGAACACTGAAGCTTTCTTT. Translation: CASGVPNTEAFF.

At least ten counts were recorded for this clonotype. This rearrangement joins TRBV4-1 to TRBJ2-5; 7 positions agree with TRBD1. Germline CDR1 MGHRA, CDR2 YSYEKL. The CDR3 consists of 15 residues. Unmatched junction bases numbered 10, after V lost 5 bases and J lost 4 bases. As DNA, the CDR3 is TGCGCCAGCAGCATGACAACAGGGGATGGAGAGACCCAGTACTTC. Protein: CASSMTTGDGETQYF.

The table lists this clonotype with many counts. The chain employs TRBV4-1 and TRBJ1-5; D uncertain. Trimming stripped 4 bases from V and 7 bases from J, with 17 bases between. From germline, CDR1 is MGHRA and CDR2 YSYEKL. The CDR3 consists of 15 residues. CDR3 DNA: TGCGCCAGCAGCCGCCAAGTCGGGCCGGGGCAGCCCCAGCATTTT. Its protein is CASSRQVGPGQPQHF.

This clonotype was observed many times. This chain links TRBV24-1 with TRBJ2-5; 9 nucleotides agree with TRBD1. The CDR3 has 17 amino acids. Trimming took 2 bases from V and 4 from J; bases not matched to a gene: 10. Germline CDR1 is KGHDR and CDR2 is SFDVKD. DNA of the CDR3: TGTGCCACCAGTGATTCAAGGGACAGGGTTCGGGGAGAGACCCAGTACTTC. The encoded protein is CATSDSRDRVRGETQYF.

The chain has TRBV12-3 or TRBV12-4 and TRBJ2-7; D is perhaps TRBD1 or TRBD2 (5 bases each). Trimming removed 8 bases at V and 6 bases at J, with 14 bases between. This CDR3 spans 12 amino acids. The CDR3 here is CASGRDEGEQYV. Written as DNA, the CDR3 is TGTGCCAGCGGCAGGGACGAGGGCGAGCAGTACGTC.

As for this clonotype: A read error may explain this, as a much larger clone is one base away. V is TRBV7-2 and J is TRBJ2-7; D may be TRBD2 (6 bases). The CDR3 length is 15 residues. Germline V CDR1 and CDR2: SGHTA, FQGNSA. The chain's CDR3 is CASGLSSTRRYEQYF. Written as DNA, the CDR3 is TGTGCCAGCGGCTTGTCTTCGACTAGGCGGTACGAGCAGTACTTC.

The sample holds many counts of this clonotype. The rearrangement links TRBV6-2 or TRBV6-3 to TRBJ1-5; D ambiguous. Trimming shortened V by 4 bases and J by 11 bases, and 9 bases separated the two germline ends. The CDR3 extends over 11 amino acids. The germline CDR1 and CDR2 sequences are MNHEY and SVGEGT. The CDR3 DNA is TGTGCCAGCAGTTCCCGCTTGGCCCAGCATTTT. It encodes CASSSRLAQHF.

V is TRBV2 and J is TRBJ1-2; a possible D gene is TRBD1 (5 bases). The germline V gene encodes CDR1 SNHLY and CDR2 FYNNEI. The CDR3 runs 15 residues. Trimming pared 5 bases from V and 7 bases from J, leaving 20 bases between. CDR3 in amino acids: CASSPQGGLTGGYTF. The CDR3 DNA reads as TGTGCCAGCAGTCCTCAGGGAGGGCTGACGGGTGGCTACACCTTC. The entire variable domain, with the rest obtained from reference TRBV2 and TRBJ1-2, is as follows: EPEVTQTPSHQVTQMGQEVILRCVPISNHLYFYWYRQILGQKVEFLVSFYNNEISEKSEIFDDQFSVERPDGSNFTLKIRSTKLEDSAMYFCASSPQGGLTGGYTFGSGTRLTVV.

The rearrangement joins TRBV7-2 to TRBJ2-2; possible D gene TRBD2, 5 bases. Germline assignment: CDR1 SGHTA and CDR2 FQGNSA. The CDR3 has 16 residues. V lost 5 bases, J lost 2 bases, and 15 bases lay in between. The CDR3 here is CASSPKRSRNTGELFF. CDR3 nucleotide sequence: TGTGCCAGCAGCCCCAAGCGGTCTCGAAACACCGGGGAGCTGTTTTTT.

CDR3 coding DNA: TGTGCCAGCTCGGGAATCAGCGGCTACACCTTC. Translation: CASSGISGYTF. The chain combines TRBV2 with TRBJ1-2; the D is unclear. The germline CDR1 and CDR2 sequences are SNHLY and FYNNEI. V was shortened by 8 bases and J by 8 bases, with 12 bases between the two germline ends. The CDR3 covers 11 residues.

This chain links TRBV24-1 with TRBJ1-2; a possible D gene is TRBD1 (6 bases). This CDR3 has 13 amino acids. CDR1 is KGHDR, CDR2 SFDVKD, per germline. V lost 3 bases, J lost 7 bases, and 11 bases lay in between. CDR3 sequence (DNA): TGTGCCACCAGTGATACCCACAGGGCTGGCTACACCTTC. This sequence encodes CATSDTHRAGYTF.

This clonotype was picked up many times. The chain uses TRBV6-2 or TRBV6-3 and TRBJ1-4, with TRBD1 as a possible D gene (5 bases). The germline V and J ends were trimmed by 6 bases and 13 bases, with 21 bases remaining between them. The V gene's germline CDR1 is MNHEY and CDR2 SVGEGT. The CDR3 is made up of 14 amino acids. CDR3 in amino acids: CASSTRDSARTLFF. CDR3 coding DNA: TGTGCCAGCAGCACCCGTGACAGTGCTAGAACACTGTTTTTT.

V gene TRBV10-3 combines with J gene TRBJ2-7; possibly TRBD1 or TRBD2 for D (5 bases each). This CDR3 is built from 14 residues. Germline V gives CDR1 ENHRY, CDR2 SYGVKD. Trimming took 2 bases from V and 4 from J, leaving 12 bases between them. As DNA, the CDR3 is TGTGCCATCAGTGAGCCGAGGGGAGTGTACGAGCAGTACTTC. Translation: CAISEPRGVYEQYF.

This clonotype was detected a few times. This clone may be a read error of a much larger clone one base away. This chain's CDR3 is CASSPRTRDEQYF. For the CDR3, the DNA is TGTGCCAGCAGCCCCAGGACTAGGGACGAGCAGTACTTC. The chain joins TRBV6-6 to TRBJ2-7; 7 bases match TRBD2. Germline-derived CDR1 and CDR2 are MNHNY and SVGAGI (reference sequence). There are 13 residues in the CDR3. With V trimmed by 6 bases and J by 5 bases, 7 bases remained unmatched.

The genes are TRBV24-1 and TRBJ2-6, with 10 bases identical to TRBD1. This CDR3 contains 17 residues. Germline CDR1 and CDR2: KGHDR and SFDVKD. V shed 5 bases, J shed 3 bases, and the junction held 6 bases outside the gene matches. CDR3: CATSGRTGGFGANVLTF. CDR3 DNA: TGTGCCACCAGTGGAAGGACAGGGGGATTTGGGGCCAACGTCCTGACTTTC.